The rows below give T cell receptor beta chains drawn from one sample of a study of tumor-infiltrating lymphocytes in oesophageal squamous cell carcinoma. TCRdb re-analysed the PCR reads in MiXCR, keeping a single row per CDR3 protein. This table has 9,900 or so distinct CDR3 sequences, roughly 50% appearing once. Sequences were obtained from esophageal tumor tissue. The source is a female donor with esophageal squamous cell carcinoma. CDR3s include the opening cysteine and the closing phenylalanine or tryptophan. The D gene is left open where the match is weak. Size tells how often a clone was seen (once, few, many) or the class of an expanded clone, and some rows leave it out.

size	D	J	V	CDR3	DNA
-	-	TRBJ2-3	TRBV12-3/TRBV12-4	CASSLALSAGGADTQYF	TGTGCCAGCAGTTTAGCGCTAAGTGCGGGTGGCGCAGATACGCAGTATTTT
few	TRBD1	TRBJ2-5	TRBV2	CASSEVGQGALSEETQYF	TGTGCCAGCAGTGAAGTAGGACAGGGGGCTTTAAGTGAAGAGACCCAGTACTTC
many	-	TRBJ2-3	TRBV5-1	CASSRTADTQYF	TGCGCCAGCAGCCGGACGGCAGATACGCAGTATTTT
few	-	TRBJ2-7	TRBV7-8	CASSLRQNQGEQYF	TGTGCCAGCAGCTTAAGACAAAACCAGGGCGAGCAGTACTTC
few	-	TRBJ2-3	TRBV19	CASRGPLLYF	TGTGCCAGTAGGGGACCCCTGCTATATTTT
-	-	TRBJ2-1	TRBV11-3	CASSLERGLAGYNEQFF	TGTGCCAGCAGCTTAGAGAGGGGGCTAGCGGGCTACAATGAGCAGTTCTTC
-	-	TRBJ2-1	TRBV7-3	CASSLQGGGYNEQFF	TGTGCCAGCAGCCTACAGGGGGGGGGATACAATGAGCAGTTCTTC